This T cell receptor beta chain was sequenced during a study of T cell responses to AZD1222 COVID-19 vaccine listed by TCRdb under 2021. Notes on the research overall: AZD1222 recipients whose second dose came at about 4 weeks and those whose second dose came at about 12 weeks were combined into one group, since spike-specific TCR depth and breadth did not differ between the two schedules. TCR sequencing was performed for 233 trial participants, of whom 200 to 220 were given two doses of AZD1222 and around 25 were given two doses of MenACWY control vaccine. Trial participants were enrolled into age subgroups of 18-55, 56-69 and 70-plus years, which contained about 150, 28 and 57 TCR-sequenced participants, respectively.

The meaning of the sample's time point label: baseline before first vaccination. The vaccinee samples were drawn from two UK trials, COV001 and COV002, one of which was a single-blind randomized controlled phase 2/3 trial testing AZD1222 (ChAdOx1 nCoV-19) in healthy adults. For TCRbeta chain sequencing, PBMC samples from trial participants were taken at day 0 and at day 28 after the second dose. Broad study findings and their caveats: Only 5 to 7 AZD1222 recipients were SARS-CoV-2 seropositive at baseline, limiting conclusions about previously exposed vaccinees. After two AZD1222 doses, both the breadth and the depth of spike-specific TCRs were significantly higher than at day 0 and than in MenACWY recipients. Because no day 14 peak-response samples were available, repertoires were characterized only after the peak T cell response. Vaccine-associated CD4 TCRs spanned the whole spike protein, with dominant responses in regions 160-218 and 743-854. Participants were mostly white British, with more females than males. The authors suggested clonal diversity may have been underestimated. The 56-69-year group was small, and its depth increase did not reach significance, likely because of low power. Reportedly, close to half of the unique spike-specific TCRs recognized epitopes lying outside the regions that are mutated in the B.1.351 and B.1.1.7 variants.

Regarding this clone: No cognate antigen has been identified for it. No base qualities exist here, and no much larger clone lies one base off it.

The CDR3 regions of human TCRbeta chains were subjected to immunosequencing. The study's own analysis went as follows. Repertoire TCRs were matched against a reference library of SARS-CoV-2-specific TCRs generated with the MIRA antigen-specificity platform. Breadth meant the fraction of unique TCRs that were SARS-CoV-2-associated, whereas depth meant the fraction of total T cells that were SARS-CoV-2-associated. Using the MIRA data, each spike-specific TCR was assigned both to the spike region to which the TCR was reactive and to a CD4 or CD8 class. Log10-transformed breadth and depth values were compared by one-way ANOVA with Sidak's multiple comparisons tests. In its TCRdb copy, this immuneACCESS table keeps in-frame sequences only and misses some clones. Where compared with another copy, unresolved V genes explain less than half of these, and the others have no known cause. The V and J calls and clone size were taken over from that table, and D and trimming were inferred from the DNA. For this sample there are 150,000 or so clones; roughly 91% appear just once. The top ten clonotypes cover more than 1.4% of the sample.

The specimen was peripheral blood, collected on day 0 of AZD1222 vaccination. The receptor was derived from an adult in good health.

The DNA is as follows: TGTGCCAGCAGCGTCTCGGCCCGAGGCACAGATACGCAGTATTTT. Its product reads: CASSVSARGTDTQYF. The sequence links TRBV9 to TRBJ2-3; the D segment cannot be called with confidence. The germline V gene encodes CDR1 SGDLS and CDR2 YYNGEE. Including cysteine and phenylalanine, the CDR3 has 15 amino acids. Only the CDR3 portion is preserved as DNA: 45 bases, with reading frame beginning at the first base. V gives up 2 bases and J gives up 1 base, and the segment between their germline ends measures 11 bases.